One and the same sample provided the 27 T cell receptor beta chains below, sequenced in a study of blood T cells in healthy people across ages (dated by TCRdb to between 2014 and 2016). The library came from 5' RACE. The listed sequencing device is Illumina HiSeq 2500. A second PCR of about 6 to 12 cycles was run with a J-beta primer mix and a sample-barcoded 5' primer. The public reads were quality trimmed at Q25 with fastp and then assembled into clones with MiXCR by TCRdb, keeping productive beta chains. A single entry per CDR3 protein holds the most common genes and DNA from its merged rows. This sample has hundreds of thousands of distinct CDR3 sequences in its table, and about 43% of those were observed once. About 30% of the sample is held by the ten biggest clonotypes. Sequencing used blood. These receptors all come from a man aged 80 or over in good health.

The chain carries TRBV9 and TRBJ2-7, with TRBD2 matching over 10 bases. Losses at the gene ends were 8 bases for V and 1 base for J; bases not matched to a gene: 12. Per the germline V gene, CDR1 is SGDLS and CDR2 is YYNGEE. CDR3 length equals 16 residues. CDR3 protein: CASGLAERDPSYEQYF. The CDR3 DNA is TGTGCCAGTGGACTAGCGGAGAGGGACCCGTCCTACGAGCAGTACTTC.

This rearrangement joins TRBV7-2 to TRBJ2-4; maybe TRBD2 (6 bases). The V gene lost 5 bases and the J gene lost 13 bases, with 21 bases spanning the gap. The germline gives CDR1 SGHTA, CDR2 FQGNSA. The CDR3 extends over 14 amino acids. Here the CDR3 DNA reads TGTGCCAGCAGCACGGGACTGCAGGGAGGAGAGCAGTACTTC. Residues: CASSTGLQGGEQYF.

This clonotype was detected a few times. The chain links TRBV12-5 to TRBJ2-3, with 8 bases that match TRBD1. CDR1 and CDR2 from the germline V gene are LGHNT and FRNRAP. V was clipped by 2 bases and J by 2 bases; unmatched bases: 6. The CDR3 loop spans 16 amino acids. Written as DNA, the CDR3 is TGTGCTAGTGGTTTGACGACAGGGGCGATCACAGATACGCAGTATTTT. This translates into CASGLTTGAITDTQYF.

The rearrangement uses TRBV11-3 and TRBJ1-3; D is unclear. The V end lost 5 bases, the J end lost 0 bases, and 5 bases lay between the germline ends. Germline V gene data show CDR1 as SGHNT and CDR2 as YENEEA. This CDR3 contains 13 residues. The CDR3 DNA sequence: TGTGCCAGCAGCATGAACTCTGGAAACACCATATATTTT. This sequence encodes CASSMNSGNTIYF.

The J gene is TRBJ2-1, the V gene TRBV5-1; 7 bases match TRBD1. The junction had 11 bases not matched to a gene; V was cut back by 4 bases and J by 10 bases. CDR1 is SGHRS and CDR2 is YFSETQ in the germline V gene. The CDR3 has 14 residues. In DNA form, the CDR3 reads TGCGCCAGCAGCGTGCCGGGACAGAACTACGAGCAGTTCTTC. It yields the protein CASSVPGQNYEQFF.

The rearrangement links TRBV27 to TRBJ1-6, with 12 bases lining up with TRBD1. CDR1 is MNHEY, CDR2 SMNVEV, per germline (reference sequence). The ends lost 0 bases at V and 10 bases at J; junction bases unmatched: 4. The CDR3 has 16 residues. The CDR3 region is CASSLSGGTGGSPLHF. In nucleotides, the CDR3 is TGTGCCAGCAGTTTATCGGGTGGGACAGGGGGCTCACCCCTCCACTTT.

This clonotype has more than one count but fewer than ten. This chain connects TRBV20-1 to TRBJ2-5; no clear D gene. The CDR3 consists of 14 residues. Trimming cost V 1 base and J 1 base, with 10 bases left between them. Germline CDR1 DFQATT, CDR2 SNEGSKA (reference sequence). Here the CDR3 reads CSARATGRQETQYF. CDR3 coding DNA: TGCAGTGCTAGAGCGACGGGCCGCCAAGAGACCCAGTACTTC.

J is TRBJ1-4 and V is TRBV10-2, with 7 bases matching TRBD1. This CDR3 is built from 15 residues. Trimming removed 6 bases from V and 8 bases from J; junction bases left unmatched: 12. Germline CDR1 and CDR2: WSHSY and SAAADI. The CDR3 bases are TGCGCCAGCAGCCCAGGACAGGTAGTGAAAGAAAAACTGTTTTTT. As protein: CASSPGQVVKEKLFF.

The sample holds many counts of this clonotype. V usage is TRBV29-1 and J usage is TRBJ2-7; 8 bases are a match to TRBD1. V gave up 4 bases and J gave up 7 bases; unmatched junction bases: 6. Germline lookup yields CDR1 SQVTM and CDR2 ANQGSEA. CDR3 length equals 12 residues. CDR3 nucleotides: TGCAGCGTTGCCAGGGGGCCTTGGGAGCAGTACTTC. It yields the protein CSVARGPWEQYF.

The rearrangement uses TRBV9 and TRBJ2-2; 8 positions match TRBD2. The V gene's germline CDR1 is SGDLS and CDR2 YYNGEE. This CDR3 has 16 residues. After removal of 4 bases from V and 3 bases from J, the junction contained 8 bases not matched to a gene. In DNA form, the CDR3 reads TGTGCCAGCAGCCCCCGGGAGGGGCTTTACACCGGGGAGCTGTTTTTT. This translates into CASSPREGLYTGELFF.

This CDR3 reads CASSDLDRGGTEAFF. The CDR3 nucleotides are TGTGCCAGCTCAGACCTGGACAGGGGAGGGACTGAAGCTTTCTTT. V gene TRBV6-2 or TRBV6-3 combines with J gene TRBJ1-1, with 9 bases aligning to TRBD1. This CDR3 is 15 amino acids long. Trimming at V came to 8 bases and at J to 5 bases, leaving 12 bases not matched to a gene. CDR1 is MNHEY, CDR2 SVGEGT, per germline.

The chain has TRBV5-1 and TRBJ2-6, with a possible D match to TRBD1 (6 bases). The CDR3 is 15 amino acids. Germline V gene lookup returns CDR1 SGHRS and CDR2 YFSETQ. Trimming cost V 4 bases and J 3 bases, with 11 bases left between them. The CDR3 DNA is TGCGCCAGCAGCCCCAGGACAGTTGGGGCCAACGTCCTGACTTTC. Translating gives CASSPRTVGANVLTF.

This clonotype was seen a handful of times. The V gene is TRBV14, the J gene TRBJ2-5; D gene unclear. CDR1 is SGHDN, CDR2 FVKESK, per germline. The CDR3 totals 15 residues. Trimming removed 4 bases from V and 1 base from J, with 13 bases in between. The CDR3: CASSLAVPGQETQYF. For the CDR3, the DNA is TGTGCCAGCAGCCTTGCGGTTCCGGGCCAAGAGACCCAGTACTTC. Supplemented by reference TRBV14 and TRBJ2-5, the full variable domain reads EAGVTQFPSHSVIEKGQTVTLRCDPISGHDNLYWYRRVMGKEIKFLLHFVKESKQDESGMPNNRFLAERTGGTYSTLKVQPAELEDSGVYFCASSLAVPGQETQYFGPGTRLLVL.

The V and J genes are TRBV27 and TRBJ1-1; D gene unclear. The CDR3 consists of 13 residues. Germline CDR1 reads MNHEY; CDR2 reads SMNVEV (reference sequence). V dropped 5 bases and J dropped 6 bases, with 13 bases sitting between them. The CDR3 nucleotides read TGTGCCAGCAGTCCCAATTATAGCGCTGAAGCTTTCTTT. Translated: CASSPNYSAEAFF.

In this sample, this clonotype turned up once. The CDR3 nucleotides read TGTGCCAGTAGTAACCCCTACAGGGGTGAAGAGACCCAGTTCTTC. Its protein is CASSNPYRGEETQFF. The chain joins TRBV19 to TRBJ2-1, with 7 positions matching TRBD1. V was clipped by 4 bases and J by 13 bases; unmatched bases: 16. Looked up from germline, CDR1 is LNHDA and CDR2 is SQIVND (reference sequence). The CDR3 contains 15 residues.

The CDR3 DNA is TGCAGTGCTAGTGCCCTGGCGGATGGCTACACCTTC. Its protein is CSASALADGYTF. V and J are TRBV20-1 and TRBJ1-2, with no clear D. Trimming removed 3 bases at V and 6 bases at J, with 11 bases between. Per the germline V gene, CDR1 is DFQATT and CDR2 is SNEGSKA (reference sequence). CDR3 length: 12 amino acids.

This chain connects TRBV7-9 to TRBJ2-1, with 7 bases aligning to TRBD1. The CDR3 has 14 amino acids. The trim removed 5 bases at V and 5 bases at J, leaving 6 bases unmatched. Germline V gives CDR1 SEHNR, CDR2 FQNEAQ (reference sequence). The chain's CDR3 is CASSPYGTDNEQFF. The CDR3, as DNA: TGTGCCAGCAGCCCGTACGGGACAGACAATGAGCAGTTCTTC.

This clonotype was counted only a few times. The gene calls are TRBV5-1 and TRBJ2-3; D is ambiguous. CDR3 length: 15 amino acids. CDR1 and CDR2 (germline): SGHRS, YFSETQ. Trimming pared 1 base from V and 0 bases from J, leaving 9 bases between. The CDR3 DNA reads as TGCGCCAGCAGCTTGCTAACAGCTAGCACAGATACGCAGTATTTT. Amino acids: CASSLLTASTDTQYF. Filled out from reference TRBV5-1 and TRBJ2-3, the complete variable domain reads KAGVTQTPRYLIKTRGQQVTLSCSPISGHRSVSWYQQTPGQGLQFLFEYFSETQRNKGNFPGRFSGRQFSNSRSEMNVSTLELGDSALYLCASSLLTASTDTQYFGPGTRLTVL.

The chain links TRBV5-4 to TRBJ2-2, with TRBD1 matching 10 bases. CDR3 length: 16 residues. V dropped 1 base and J dropped 5; count of bases not matched to a gene: 5. CDR1 and CDR2 from the germline V gene are SGHNT and YYREEE (reference sequence). CDR3 sequence reads: CASSLRTGGRTGELFF. The CDR3 nucleotides are TGTGCCAGCAGCTTGAGGACAGGGGGGCGTACCGGGGAGCTGTTTTTT.

This chain joins TRBV20-1 and TRBJ2-7; D may be TRBD1 (5 bases). Germline V gene data show CDR1 as DFQATT and CDR2 as SNEGSKA (reference sequence). This CDR3 has 15 residues. V was trimmed by 2 bases and J by 2 bases, leaving 16 bases between them. CDR3 in amino acids: CSARSQGRSAYEQYF. In DNA, the CDR3 is TGCAGTGCTAGATCCCAGGGCAGATCCGCCTACGAGCAGTACTTC.

This clonotype was counted between two and nine times. The chain couples TRBV6-1 to TRBJ2-5; D may be TRBD1 (7 bases). Gene TRBJ2-7 matches the end of the DNA better, so the J call may be wrong. CDR3 size: 15 residues. Germline lookup yields CDR1 MNHNS and CDR2 SASEGT. As DNA, the CDR3 is TGTGCCAACTCAGGAGGGGGCGCCGGATTAGACGAGCAGTACTTC. It translates to CANSGGGAGLDEQYF.

CDR3 DNA sequence: TGTGCCAGCAGCTCCTTCACCCGCACAGATACGCAGTATTTT. It translates to CASSSFTRTDTQYF. The chain links TRBV7-2 to TRBJ2-3; D is unresolved. V dropped 4 bases and J dropped 1 base, with 9 bases sitting between them. CDR1 and CDR2 (germline): SGHTA, FQGNSA. This CDR3 region has 14 residues.

This clonotype was counted a single time. The chain couples TRBV6-1 to TRBJ2-7; weak D call: TRBD2 (6 bases). Deletions cut 8 bases from V and 0 bases from J, with 14 bases between. Germline loops: CDR1 MNHNS, CDR2 SASEGT. The CDR3 runs 14 residues. The CDR3 region is CASATGTSSYEQYF. The CDR3 nucleotides are TGTGCCAGCGCTACCGGGACTTCCTCCTACGAGCAGTACTTC.

The chain combines TRBV4-1 with TRBJ2-1; 7 nucleotides align to TRBD1. The CDR3 is made up of 16 amino acids. The germline V gene encodes CDR1 MGHRA and CDR2 YSYEKL. The V segment lost 4 bases and the J segment 0 bases; nucleotides outside the gene matches: 6. The CDR3 DNA reads as TGCGCCAGCAGCCTCACCCAGGGGGTCTCCTACAATGAGCAGTTCTTC. It specifies CASSLTQGVSYNEQFF.

The chain joins TRBV6-2 or TRBV6-3 to TRBJ2-5; tentative D call: TRBD1 (6 bases). This CDR3 has 14 residues. Germline V gene lookup returns CDR1 MNHEY and CDR2 SVGEGT. With 5 bases removed from V and 7 bases from J, the gap between germline ends came to 17 bases. CDR3 region: CASSRGQKVGTQYF. Here the CDR3 DNA reads TGTGCCAGCAGTCGTGGACAGAAGGTGGGGACCCAGTACTTC.

J is TRBJ1-6 and V is TRBV30, with D uncertain. This CDR3 is 14 amino acids long. Germline CDR1 and CDR2: GTSNPN and SVGIG (reference sequence). CDR3 DNA: TGTGCGGGGAGGTCGGAAGTCTATAATTCACCCCTCCACTTT. The encoded protein is CAGRSEVYNSPLHF.

The rearrangement joins TRBV25-1 to TRBJ2-1, with 14 bases aligning to TRBD2. The junction had 9 bases not matched to a gene; V was cut back by 2 bases and J by 0 bases. This CDR3 is 20 amino acids long. Germline values: CDR1 MGHDK, CDR2 SYGVNS. This CDR3 is CASSERLAGGPKSSYNEQFF. In nucleotides, the CDR3 is TGTGCCAGCAGTGAAAGACTAGCGGGAGGGCCGAAGAGCTCCTACAATGAGCAGTTCTTC.